This TCR beta chain was recovered during a study of immune characterization of retroperitoneal liposarcoma. This CDR3 is built from 13 residues. V was trimmed by 1 base and J by 5 bases, leaving 8 bases between them. This clonotype was observed a few times. MiXCR was run by TCRdb on the PCR reads, yielding one entry per CDR3 protein. Of around 11,000 distinct CDR3 sequences in the sample, 27% were seen once. This chain uses TRBV12-3 or TRBV12-4 with TRBJ1-2, with D hard to call. The specimen sequenced was tumor tissue. This TCR was recovered from a male donor with retroperitoneal liposarcoma. In DNA form, the CDR3 reads TGTGCCAGCAGTTTAGGGTGGGGATATGGCTACACCTTC. Amino acids: CASSLGWGYGYTF.